The 21 T cell receptor beta chains below come from one sample, sequenced in a study of control samples from healthy donors and cancer patients. Using immunoSEQ multiplex PCR, the repertoire was profiled, and TCRdb retains in-frame clones only, with some absent. The data show about 49,000 clones, 80% to 90% seen once. Sequencing input: PBMCs. The receptors here all came from a woman aged 45 to 65 with lung cancer.

The chain combines TRBV11-2 with TRBJ1-1, with 7 positions matching TRBD1. J gave up 3 bases and V 6 bases, and 7 bases lay outside the gene matches. CDR3 size: 14 residues. The germline CDR1 and CDR2 sequences are SGHAT and FQNNGV. Here the CDR3 reads CASSRTGVDTEAFF. The CDR3, as DNA: TGTGCCAGCAGTCGAACAGGGGTCGACACTGAAGCTTTCTTT.

This chain joins TRBV5-1 and TRBJ2-3; D is unresolved. This CDR3 contains 15 residues. Trimming took 1 base from V and 0 from J, leaving 9 bases between them. Germline loops: CDR1 SGHRS, CDR2 YFSETQ. The CDR3 loop reads CASSLISASTDTQYF. The CDR3, as DNA: TGCGCCAGCAGCTTGATTTCGGCTAGCACAGATACGCAGTATTTT. Drawing the rest from reference TRBV5-1 and TRBJ2-3, the complete variable domain is KAGVTQTPRYLIKTRGQQVTLSCSPISGHRSVSWYQQTPGQGLQFLFEYFSETQRNKGNFPGRFSGRQFSNSRSEMNVSTLELGDSALYLCASSLISASTDTQYFGPGTRLTVL.

The V gene is TRBV9, the J gene TRBJ1-3; no firm D call. The V gene lost 3 bases and the J gene lost 0 bases, with 10 bases spanning the gap. CDR1 and CDR2 from the germline V gene are SGDLS and YYNGEE. This CDR3 spans 15 amino acids. The CDR3, as DNA: TGTGCCAGCAGCGCCCTAATTAGCTCTGGAAACACCATATATTTT. Translation gives CASSALISSGNTIYF.

The chain employs TRBV3-1 (or the pseudogene TRBV3-2) and TRBJ2-1, with D perhaps TRBD1 (5 bases). V dropped 1 base and J dropped 6 bases, with 7 bases sitting between them. CDR1 LGHDT and CDR2 YNNKEL come from the germline V gene (reference sequence). This CDR3 spans 13 amino acids. Written as DNA, the CDR3 is TGTGCCAGCAGCCAAGGTAGGGGCAATGAGCAGTTCTTC. It yields the protein CASSQGRGNEQFF.

The chain couples TRBV19 to TRBJ2-1, with D unclear. With 6 bases removed from V and 0 bases from J, the gap between germline ends came to 9 bases. Germline V gene lookup returns CDR1 LNHDA and CDR2 SQIVND (reference sequence). This CDR3 contains 14 residues. CDR3 nucleotide sequence: TGTGCCAGTAGCGACCCGAGCTCCTACAATGAGCAGTTCTTC. It encodes CASSDPSSYNEQFF.

The genes are TRBV7-2 and TRBJ1-1, with D perhaps matching TRBD1 (6 bases). Germline lookup yields CDR1 SGHTA and CDR2 FQGNSA. CDR3 length: 14 residues. V lost 4 bases, J lost 4 bases, and 13 bases lay in between. The CDR3 DNA follows: TGTGCCAGCAGCTCAGGCGTGGGGGCCACTGAAGCTTTCTTT. Its protein is CASSSGVGATEAFF.

J is TRBJ2-7 and V is TRBV3-1 (or the pseudogene TRBV3-2), with a tentative D call TRBD1 (6 bases). V was clipped by 0 bases and J by 2 bases, with 14 bases between them. The CDR3 covers 16 residues. Germline lookup yields CDR1 LGHDT and CDR2 YNNKEL (reference sequence). DNA for the CDR3: TGTGCCAGCAGCCAAGACCCGCGACAGGCCGCCTACGAGCAGTACTTC. This encodes CASSQDPRQAAYEQYF.

The genes are TRBV24-1 and TRBJ2-5, with D perhaps assigned TRBD1 or TRBD2 (5 bases each). V lost 9 bases, J lost 4 bases, and 14 bases lay in between. This CDR3 comprises 13 residues. CDR1 is KGHDR and CDR2 is SFDVKD in the germline V gene. The CDR3 here is CATGTGTGETQYF. The CDR3 DNA reads TGTGCCACCGGGACCGGGACCGGAGAGACCCAGTACTTC.

The chain uses TRBV5-1 and TRBJ2-1, with 11 bases matching TRBD2. This CDR3 comprises 19 residues. Germline values: CDR1 SGHRS, CDR2 YFSETQ. V lost 4 bases to trimming and J lost 0 bases; unmatched junction nucleotides: 12. Here the CDR3 DNA reads TGCGCCAGCAGCCCCTCCGGGACTAGCGGTAAGAGCTCCTACAATGAGCAGTTCTTC. The encoded protein is CASSPSGTSGKSSYNEQFF.

The chain has TRBV11-2 and TRBJ1-1, with a weak D call TRBD1 (6 bases). The CDR3 runs 13 residues. Between the trimmed V and J ends, which lost 5 bases and 1 base, there was a span of 8 bases. Germline values: CDR1 SGHAT, CDR2 FQNNGV. DNA of the CDR3: TGTGCCAGCAGCCTACAGGGGAACACTGAAGCTTTCTTT. Translated: CASSLQGNTEAFF.

The V gene is TRBV19, the J gene TRBJ1-5, with D uncertain. With 5 bases removed from V and 1 base from J, the gap between germline ends came to 6 bases. The CDR3 loop spans 13 amino acids. Looked up from germline, CDR1 is LNHDA and CDR2 is SQIVND (reference sequence). The CDR3 spells CASSDWSNQPQHF. The CDR3 DNA is TGTGCCAGTAGTGACTGGAGCAATCAGCCCCAGCATTTT.

V is TRBV20-1 and J is TRBJ1-4; D gene unclear. Germline V gene sequence: CDR1 DFQATT, CDR2 SNEGSKA (reference sequence). The CDR3 covers 15 residues. Trimming removed 3 bases from V and 6 bases from J, with 17 bases in between. CDR3 coding DNA: TGCAGTGCTAGTTCTGGGAGGATCTCTGATGAAAAACTGTTTTTT. This encodes CSASSGRISDEKLFF.

This clone was observed a single time. V and J are TRBV5-4 and TRBJ2-1, with D perhaps matching TRBD1 (5 bases). CDR1 and CDR2 (germline): SGHNT, YYREEE (reference sequence). Trimming left V 1 base short and J 7 bases short, with 12 bases between. The length of the CDR3 is 14 residues. The CDR3, as DNA: TGTGCCAGCAGCTTGCCAGGGTCAGGGAATGAGCAGTTCTTC. Its translation: CASSLPGSGNEQFF.

This chain joins TRBV28 and TRBJ1-5; perhaps TRBD1 as D (5 bases). This CDR3 is 15 amino acids long. V was clipped by 3 bases and J by 1 base, with 10 bases between them. Germline V gives CDR1 MDHEN, CDR2 SYDVKM. Here the CDR3 reads CASSFGGVSNQPQHF. The CDR3 DNA follows: TGTGCCAGCAGTTTTGGGGGTGTCAGCAATCAGCCCCAGCATTTT. The whole variable domain, filled in from reference TRBV28 and TRBJ1-5, reads DVKVTQSSRYLVKRTGEKVFLECVQDMDHENMFWYRQDPGLGLRLIYFSYDVKMKEKGDIPEGYSVSREKKERFSLILESASTNQTSMYLCASSFGGVSNQPQHFGDGTRLSIL.

The rearrangement joins TRBV30 to TRBJ2-7; tentative D call: TRBD1 (6 bases). Looked up from germline, CDR1 is GTSNPN and CDR2 is SVGIG (reference sequence). The CDR3 extends over 11 amino acids. V was trimmed by 7 bases and J by 3 bases, leaving 10 bases between them. CDR3 protein: CAYADSYEQYF. CDR3 sequence (DNA): TGTGCCTACGCGGACAGCTACGAGCAGTACTTC. The variable domain in full, with the rest retrieved from reference TRBV30 and TRBJ2-7, is SQTIHQWPATLVQPVGSPLSLECTVEGTSNPNLYWYRQAAGRGLQLLFYSVGIGQISSEVPQNLSASRPQDRQFILSSKKLLLSDSGFYLCAYADSYEQYFGPGTRLTVT.

The genes are TRBV27 and TRBJ2-7, with 7 bases lining up with TRBD1. The CDR3 is made up of 13 amino acids. Per germline, CDR1 MNHEY and CDR2 SMNVEV (reference sequence). Trimming at V came to 2 bases and at J to 6 bases, leaving 4 bases not matched to a gene. In nucleotides, the CDR3 is TGTGCCAGCAGTTTAAACAGGGGCCCCGAGCAGTACTTC. This gives the protein CASSLNRGPEQYF.

V usage is TRBV29-1 and J usage is TRBJ2-7, with D tentatively TRBD2 (5 bases). CDR1 and CDR2 (germline): SQVTM, ANQGSEA. V lost 4 bases to trimming and J lost 0 bases, with 7 bases between them. The CDR3 loop spans 12 amino acids. The chain's CDR3 is CSVGTSSYEQYF. In DNA, the CDR3 is TGCAGCGTTGGGACTTCCTCCTACGAGCAGTACTTC.

V usage is TRBV7-6 and J usage is TRBJ1-3; no reliable D call. There are 12 residues in the CDR3. With 5 bases removed from V and 7 bases from J, the gap between germline ends came to 9 bases. CDR1 and CDR2 from the germline V gene are SGHVS and FNYEAQ. The CDR3 DNA reads TGTGCCAGCAGCGATAACGGGAACACCATATATTTT. The encoded protein is CASSDNGNTIYF.

This chain connects TRBV11-3 to TRBJ1-6; D is undetermined. CDR1 is SGHNT, CDR2 YENEEA, per germline. Trimming removed 1 base from V and 9 bases from J, with 13 bases in between. The CDR3 has 15 residues. CDR3 sequence reads: CASSLALQTRSPLHF. The CDR3 nucleotides read TGTGCCAGCAGCTTAGCGCTACAGACCCGTTCACCCCTCCACTTT.

This clone has just a few counts. The identical CDR3 is also encoded by other nucleotide sequences in the sample. This chain uses TRBV5-6 with TRBJ1-5; no reliable D call. The CDR3 loop spans 13 amino acids. V lost 0 bases, J lost 4 bases, and 5 bases lay in between. The germline V gene encodes CDR1 SGHDT and CDR2 YYEEEE. The CDR3 DNA sequence: TGTGCCAGCAGCTTGGCGGGGAATCAGCCCCAGCATTTT. Protein sequence: CASSLAGNQPQHF. The variable domain in full, with the rest retrieved from reference TRBV5-6 and TRBJ1-5, is DAGVTQSPTHLIKTRGQQVTLRCSPKSGHDTVSWYQQALGQGPQFIFQYYEEEERQRGNFPDRFSGHQFPNYSSELNVNALLLGDSALYLCASSLAGNQPQHFGDGTRLSIL.

The rearrangement links TRBV5-6 to TRBJ2-1, with unresolved D. The CDR3 totals 12 residues. V was clipped by 2 bases and J by 7 bases, with 7 bases between them. Germline V CDR1 and CDR2: SGHDT, YYEEEE. Written as DNA, the CDR3 is TGTGCCAGCAGCTTAGGCAGTAATGAGCAGTTCTTC. Protein product: CASSLGSNEQFF.